This is a list of T cell receptor beta chains from one sample in a study of cytomegalovirus exposure and HLA in healthy donors. This table comes from immunoSEQ multiplex PCR, and its TCRdb copy is limited to in-frame clones, with some not included. The profile covers some 120,000 clones, with approximately 81% appearing a single time and roughly 2% taken by the ten largest. Specimen: PBMCs. These receptors were taken from a man aged 18 to 29 in good health and CMV-seronegative. Each CDR3 is given with its conserved first and last residue. A D gene is named only where the DNA matches it firmly. Clone size is given for some rows only: seen once, a few or many times, or a class if the clone is expanded.

>TRBV11-3|.|TRBJ2-1|TRBD2
CASSSGLAGNEQFF
TGTGCCAGCAGCTCTGGACTAGCGGGCAATGAGCAGTTCTTC
>TRBV2|.|TRBJ1-1|.
CARRTAQGTEAFF
TGTGCCAGAAGGACAGCCCAGGGCACTGAAGCTTTCTTT
>TRBV19|.|TRBJ2-1|TRBD2
CASSIAGGPNEQFF
TGTGCCAGTAGTATAGCGGGAGGGCCTAATGAGCAGTTCTTC
>TRBV6-5|.|TRBJ2-7|TRBD2
CASSYSISGRPYEQYF
TGTGCCAGCAGTTACTCTATTAGCGGGAGGCCGTACGAGCAGTACTTC
>TRBV7-9|.|TRBJ2-3|TRBD2
CASSLLAGFTDTQYF
TGTGCCAGCAGCTTATTAGCGGGTTTCACAGATACGCAGTATTTT
>TRBV18|.|TRBJ1-1|TRBD1
CASSPTGAAVGEAFF
TGTGCCAGCTCACCTACAGGGGCCGCCGTGGGTGAAGCTTTCTTT
>TRBV18|.|TRBJ1-2|TRBD1
CASSPVLPGQDNYGYTF
TGTGCCAGCTCACCCGTCCTCCCGGGACAGGATAACTATGGCTACACCTTC
>TRBV5-1|.|TRBJ2-7|TRBD2
CASSDRAGACEQYF
TGCGCCAGCAGCGACCGAGCGGGAGCCTGCGAGCAGTACTTC
>TRBV6-5|.|TRBJ1-2|TRBD1
CASSRDRENYGYTF
TGTGCCAGCAGTAGGGACAGGGAGAACTATGGCTACACCTTC
>TRBV19|once|TRBJ1-1|.
CASSIFEGNTEAFF
TGTGCCAGTAGTATTTTTGAGGGGAACACTGAAGCTTTCTTT
>TRBV9|.|TRBJ2-5|.
CASSPRLDQETQYF
TGTGCCAGCAGCCCCCGACTGGACCAAGAGACCCAGTACTTC
>TRBV27|.|TRBJ1-5|TRBD1
CARPGQGTFSNQPQHF
TGTGCCAGACCGGGACAGGGGACCTTTAGCAATCAGCCCCAGCATTTT
>TRBV2|few|TRBJ1-5|.
CASRYENNQPQHF
TGTGCCAGCCGTTACGAGAACAATCAGCCCCAGCATTTT
>TRBV5-1|.|TRBJ2-3|TRBD2
CASSVNSGGTDTQYF
TGCGCCAGCAGCGTTAATAGCGGGGGCACAGATACGCAGTATTTT
>TRBV20-1|.|TRBJ1-2|.
CSASSSYGYTF
TGCAGTGCTAGTTCCAGTTATGGCTACACCTTC
>TRBV7-9|.|TRBJ2-7|TRBD2
CSTFLEPGLAEASYEQYF
TGTTCCACCTTCTTAGAACCGGGACTAGCGGAGGCCTCCTACGAGCAGTACTTC
>TRBV7-2|.|TRBJ2-7|.
CASSLGQPSYEQYF
TGTGCCAGCAGCTTAGGACAGCCCTCCTACGAGCAGTACTTC
>TRBV11-2|.|TRBJ1-3|.
CASSLVWAGAGNTIYF
TGTGCCAGCAGCTTAGTCTGGGCAGGGGCTGGAAACACCATATATTTT
>TRBV19|.|TRBJ2-1|TRBD2
CASSILGLAADNEQFF
TGTGCCAGTAGTATTCTGGGACTAGCGGCAGACAATGAGCAGTTCTTC
>TRBV25-1|.|TRBJ1-4|.
CASSAGGWDEKLFF
TGTGCCAGCAGTGCTGGGGGGTGGGATGAAAAACTGTTTTTT
>TRBV6-5|few|TRBJ1-4|TRBD1
CASRVRTGNEKLFF
TGTGCCAGCAGGGTCAGGACAGGGAATGAAAAACTGTTTTTT
>TRBV14|.|TRBJ2-7|TRBD1
CASSLGDRVPDYEQYF
TGTGCCAGCAGCCTGGGGGACAGGGTACCCGACTACGAGCAGTACTTC
>TRBV6-6|.|TRBJ2-3|TRBD2
CASRPPAGRTDTQYF
TGTGCCAGCAGACCCCCAGCGGGACGTACAGATACGCAGTATTTT
>TRBV9|.|TRBJ1-1|TRBD1
CASSPQTGGINTEAFF
TGTGCCAGCAGCCCCCAGACAGGGGGCATCAACACTGAAGCTTTCTTT
>TRBV7-2|.|TRBJ2-3|.
CASSLVAAQLGTDTQYF
TGTGCCAGCAGCTTAGTAGCGGCTCAACTGGGCACAGATACGCAGTATTTT
>TRBV6-1|few|TRBJ2-1|TRBD2
CASSDKTSPSGNEQFF
TGTGCCAGCAGTGACAAGACTAGCCCTTCTGGTAATGAGCAGTTCTTC
>TRBV19|.|TRBJ2-5|.
CASKEAARPRETQYF
TGTGCCAGTAAGGAGGCTGCTCGGCCAAGAGAGACCCAGTACTTC
>TRBV5-1|.|TRBJ2-2|.
CASSLTGAGELFF
TGCGCCAGCAGCTTGACGGGGGCCGGGGAGCTGTTTTTT
>TRBV7-8|.|TRBJ2-1|.
CASSLVPGVGEQFF
TGTGCCAGCAGCTTAGTCCCGGGAGTTGGTGAGCAGTTCTTC
>TRBV7-9|.|TRBJ1-4|TRBD1
CASSFAGQEKLFF
TGTGCCAGCAGCTTTGCGGGACAGGAAAAACTGTTTTTT
>TRBV4-1|.|TRBJ2-1|.
CASSQPGRHEENEQFF
TGCGCCAGCAGCCAACCGGGTAGGCATGAAGAGAATGAGCAGTTCTTC
>TRBV28|.|TRBJ1-4|TRBD1
CASSTGVEKLFF
TGTGCCAGCAGTACAGGGGTTGAAAAACTGTTTTTT
>TRBV6-5|once|TRBJ2-7|.
CASSYDSELGYEQYF
TGTGCCAGCAGTTACGATTCGGAGTTGGGCTACGAGCAGTACTTC
>TRBV28|.|TRBJ1-2|.
CASSLLSDPNYGYTF
TGTGCCAGCAGTTTATTGAGCGACCCTAACTATGGCTACACCTTC
>TRBV15|.|TRBJ2-5|TRBD2
CATSFFGGDSGIGQETQYF
TGTGCCACCAGCTTTTTCGGGGGGGATAGCGGGATTGGGCAAGAGACCCAGTACTTC
>TRBV11-3|.|TRBJ2-1|TRBD2
CASSLGPPGGNEQFF
TGTGCCAGCAGCTTAGGGCCCCCCGGGGGGAATGAGCAGTTCTTC
>TRBV7-2|.|TRBJ2-7|TRBD1
CASSSPGQGAFEQYF
TGTGCCAGCTCTTCACCGGGACAGGGGGCATTCGAGCAGTACTTC
>TRBV4-2|.|TRBJ2-5|TRBD2
CASSQDGLAHQETQYF
TGTGCCAGCAGCCAAGATGGACTAGCGCACCAAGAGACCCAGTACTTC
>TRBV29-1|.|TRBJ1-4|.
CSVNRPGANEKLFF
TGCAGCGTTAACCGCCCAGGGGCTAATGAAAAACTGTTTTTT
>TRBV19|.|TRBJ2-2|TRBD2
CASSAGLAGTGELFF
TGTGCCAGTAGTGCCGGACTAGCGGGGACCGGGGAGCTGTTTTTT
>TRBV18|.|TRBJ2-7|TRBD1
CASSRDRVYEQYF
TGTGCCAGCTCACGGGACAGGGTGTACGAGCAGTACTTC
>TRBV11-2|.|TRBJ2-3|.
CASSLAPDTQYF
TGTGCCAGCAGCTTAGCTCCAGATACGCAGTATTTT
>TRBV6-5|.|TRBJ2-1|.
CASSYAAESSYNEQFF
TGTGCCAGCAGTTACGCGGCGGAAAGCTCCTACAATGAGCAGTTCTTC
>TRBV5-1|once|TRBJ1-6|.
CASSLDRGRNSPLHF
TGCGCCAGCAGCTTGGACCGGGGGAGGAATTCACCCCTCCACTTT